A single sample is the source of the 24 T cell receptor beta chains below, sequenced in a study of tumor-infiltrating lymphocytes in primary liver carcinoma. Each 20-30 mg portion of unsorted bulk tissue served as the source for co-extraction of RNA and DNA. TCR beta cDNA was prepared out of approximately 500 ng total RNA by means of a constant-region primer. Three nested multiplex PCR rounds of slightly modified ARM-PCR generated TCR beta libraries. A C-beta reverse primer was combined with TRBV1-TRBV30 forward primers in the first two PCR rounds, and each round had 9 to 10 cycles. In TCRdb, the multiplex PCR reads were re-called with MiXCR into one record per CDR3 protein. The sample comprises 90,000 to 110,000 distinct CDR3 sequences, approximately 78% of which are singletons, and more than 15% rests with the top ten. Sequenced input: liver tumor tissue from sampling region 3. Subset given: tumor region T3, left-lateral pole. The receptors derive from a man aged 40-49 years with primary liver carcinoma and hepatitis B virus infection.

In the case of this clonotype: The CDR3 end shows no conserved phenylalanine or tryptophan, and so a read error is likely. The chain couples TRBV7-3 to TRBJ2-6; 14 nucleotides agree with TRBD2. With V trimmed by 4 bases and J by 2 bases, 10 bases remained unmatched. CDR3 length: 20 residues. Germline values: CDR1 SGHTA, CDR2 FQGTGA. CDR3 DNA: TGTGCCAGCAGCTCGTCCGGGACTAGCGGGAGTATCGCTGGGGCCAACGTCCTGACTTTG. This sequence encodes CASSSSGTSGSIAGANVLTL.

Concerning this clonotype: This is likely a read error, given that the CDR3 carries no conserved phenylalanine or tryptophan at its end. The DNA is omitted, as the CDR3 cannot be located on it reliably, and the CDR3 follows TCRdb's listing. V gene TRBV28 combines with J gene TRBJ1-6; the table's D gene call, TRBD1, was not cross checked with the DNA. Germline CDR1 reads MDHEN; CDR2 reads SYDVKM. Termini included, the CDR3 measures 14 amino acids. The CDR3: CASSSTGPHSPFHY.

This clonotype was recorded once. The junction departs from germline at one end; a sequencing error may be responsible. The chain combines TRBV6-2 or TRBV6-3 with TRBJ2-7, with 7 bases identical to TRBD1. Looked up from germline, CDR1 is MNHEY and CDR2 is SVGEGT. The CDR3 length is 16 residues. CDR3 nucleotides: TGTGCCAGCGGGAAAGGGGGCCGATCCGTGTCCTGCGAGCAGTACTTC. Amino acids: CASGKGGRSVSCEQYF.

As for this clonotype: Given a much more abundant clone one base away, this may be a read error. V usage is TRBV5-1 and J usage is TRBJ2-1; 9 bases fit TRBD2. CDR1 and CDR2 from the germline V gene are SGHRS and YFSETQ. The CDR3 is made up of 15 amino acids. J was trimmed by 8 bases and V by 4 bases; bases with no gene match: 10. CDR3 nucleotide sequence: TGCGCCAGCAGCGCCTGCGGGAGGGCCGAGGATGAGCAGTTCTTC. Protein: CASSACGRAEDEQFF.

With respect to this clonotype: No conserved phenylalanine or tryptophan ends this CDR3, so it is likely a read error. J is TRBJ2-1 and V is TRBV28; 8 bases agree with TRBD2. The germline V gene has CDR1 MDHEN and CDR2 SYDVKM. CDR3 length equals 14 residues. The CDR3 coding sequence is TGTGCCAGCATTTTAACTAGCGGCTACAGTGAGCAGTTCATC. Translation: CASILTSGYSEQFI.

Remarks on this clonotype: A read error may account for a junction end that differs from germline. The chain is built from TRBV6-5 and TRBJ2-7; D is unclear. Germline CDR1 is MNHEY and CDR2 is SVGAGI. This CDR3 region has 13 residues. For the CDR3, the DNA is TGTACCAGCAGTTATTCGAGGTCCTACGAGCAGTACTTC. Its protein product is CTSSYSRSYEQYF.

This clonotype was seen only once. The chain has TRBV5-6 and TRBJ1-1; 8 positions agree with TRBD1. This CDR3 comprises 14 residues. Germline-derived CDR1 and CDR2 are SGHDT and YYEEEE. CDR3 sequence (DNA): TGTGTCAGTAGCGCACGACAGGGGCGGACTGAAGCTTTCTTT. As protein: CVSSARQGRTEAFF. Full variable domain (outside the CDR3, taken from reference TRBV5-6 and TRBJ1-1): DAGVTQSPTHLIKTRGQQVTLRCSPKSGHDTVSWYQQALGQGPQFIFQYYEEEERQRGNFPDRFSGHQFPNYSSELNVNALLLGDSALYLCVSSARQGRTEAFFGQGTRLTVV.

Remarks on this clonotype: This CDR3 is missing its conserved last phenylalanine or tryptophan, likely due to a read error. It is unclear where the CDR3 begins or ends on the DNA, so no DNA is shown, and the CDR3 is as TCRdb lists it. The chain joins TRBV7-8 to TRBJ2-7. The CDR3 numbers 11 amino acids, ends counted. Germline V CDR1 and CDR2: SGHVS, FQNEAQ. The CDR3 region is CASSLFYELYL.

To note about this clonotype: A read error is likely, as this CDR3 ends without the conserved phenylalanine or tryptophan. V gene TRBV2 combines with J gene TRBJ2-4, with D hard to call. The CDR3 has 12 residues. CDR1 SNHLY and CDR2 FYNNEI come from the germline V gene. The V end lost 6 bases, the J end lost 1 base, and 4 bases lay between the germline ends. The DNA of the CDR3 is TGTGCCAGCAGGGGTGCCAAAAACATTCAGTACTCC. It specifies CASRGAKNIQYS.

To note about this clonotype: The junction departs from germline at one end; a sequencing error may be responsible. V is TRBV7-6 and J is TRBJ2-5; maybe TRBD2 (6 bases). The germline gives CDR1 SGHVS, CDR2 FNYEAQ. The CDR3 is made up of 13 amino acids. CDR3 bases: TGTGCCAGCAGCTTAGTCGGAGGGGAGACCCAGCACTTC. This sequence encodes CASSLVGGETQHF.

As for this clonotype: A much larger clone sits a single nucleotide away, making a read error possible. This chain connects TRBV7-9 to TRBJ2-4, with a tentative D call TRBD2 (6 bases). The CDR3 is 15 residues long. Germline V gene lookup returns CDR1 SEHNR and CDR2 FQNEAQ (reference sequence). V was trimmed by 0 bases and J by 9 bases, leaving 15 bases between them. CDR3 protein: CASSLAIGRRGIQYF. CDR3 nucleotide sequence: TGTGCCAGCAGCTTAGCCATCGGGAGAAGGGGCATTCAGTACTTC.

The table lists this clonotype with a count of one. The chain has TRBV28 and TRBJ2-5; possible D gene TRBD1, 5 bases. The CDR3 loop spans 15 amino acids. Trimming stripped 5 bases from V and 3 bases from J, with 16 bases between. Germline CDR1 reads MDHEN; CDR2 reads SYDVKM. The CDR3 coding sequence is TGTGCCAGCAGTGAGCCTGGGTTACAGGAAGAGACCCAGTACTTC. Amino acid sequence: CASSEPGLQEETQYF.

Regarding this clonotype: A read error may produce the germline difference seen at one junction end. This chain connects TRBV11-2 to TRBJ2-1, with 8 bases lining up with TRBD2. The germline CDR1 and CDR2 sequences are SGHAT and FQNNGV. The CDR3 extends over 17 amino acids. CDR3 sequence: CTSSLIGLAGPYNEQLF. CDR3 nucleotide sequence: TGTACCAGCAGTTTGATAGGACTAGCTGGCCCCTACAATGAGCAGCTCTTC.

Notes on this clonotype: Sequence at one end of the junction differs from germline and may be a read error. The chain has TRBV29-1 and TRBJ2-2; D might be TRBD1 (6 bases). The CDR3 loop spans 14 amino acids. CDR1 and CDR2 from the germline V gene are SQVTM and ANQGSEA. The CDR3 nucleotides are TGCAGCGGTGCGACAGGCAGTGGCATCGGGGAGCTTTTTTTT. Translation: CSGATGSGIGELFF.

V gene TRBV11-2 combines with J gene TRBJ2-7; D perhaps matches TRBD2 (5 bases). The CDR3 consists of 14 residues. V lost 7 bases to trimming and J lost 2 bases, with 15 bases between them. Germline V lookup: CDR1 SGHAT, CDR2 FQNNGV. CDR3 DNA sequence: TGTGCCAGCACCAGTGGGAGTTTCACCTACGAGCAGTACTTC. Protein product: CASTSGSFTYEQYF.

A remark on this clonotype: No conserved phenylalanine or tryptophan ends this CDR3, so it is likely a read error. The J gene is TRBJ2-2, the V gene TRBV29-1; 9 nucleotides agree with TRBD2. This CDR3 has 15 amino acids. From germline, CDR1 is SQVTM and CDR2 ANQGSEA. The CDR3 DNA reads TGCAGCGTTGGGACTAGCGCGGCGAACGCCGGGGAACTGTTTATT. Its translation: CSVGTSAANAGELFI.

Regarding this clonotype: The CDR3 does not end in the conserved phenylalanine or tryptophan, so this is likely a read error. Because the CDR3's place on the DNA is in doubt, the DNA is left out and the CDR3 is given as listed by TCRdb. CDR3 amino acids: CVSSLGVSNNVQFL. The chain carries TRBV11-3 and TRBJ2-1. The CDR3 adds up to 14 amino acids, both ends counted. CDR1 is SGHNT, CDR2 YENEEA, per germline.

In the case of this clonotype: The junction shows a germline mismatch at one end, possibly a read error. This chain uses TRBV28 with TRBJ2-7, with 9 bases aligning to TRBD2. The CDR3 has 15 amino acids. Germline V CDR1 and CDR2: MDHEN, SYDVKM. The CDR3 region is CASSGELAGSYDQYF. The DNA of the CDR3 is TGCGCCAGCAGTGGTGAACTAGCGGGTTCCTACGACCAGTACTTC.

This clonotype occurred once. Mismatch with germline at one junction end may stem from a read error. The chain couples TRBV28 to TRBJ2-4; no clear D gene. The CDR3 contains 15 residues. Per the germline V gene, CDR1 is MDHEN and CDR2 is SYDVKM. The CDR3 nucleotides are TGTGCAAGCAGCCCTTCCGGGTTGGTCAGAAACATTCAGTACTTC. Encoded protein: CASSPSGLVRNIQYF.

This sequence joins TRBV28 and TRBJ2-7, with D possibly TRBD1 on 5 matching bases. V was shortened by 2 bases and J by 5 bases, with 19 bases between the two germline ends. The CDR3 has 16 residues. Germline V gene sequence: CDR1 MDHEN, CDR2 SYDVKM. CDR3 DNA: TGTGCCAGCAGTTTAGGAGCCCCCATCAGGGCCCACGAGCAGTACTTC. Translating it yields CASSLGAPIRAHEQYF. The variable domain in full, with the rest retrieved from reference TRBV28 and TRBJ2-7, is DVKVTQSSRYLVKRTGEKVFLECVQDMDHENMFWYRQDPGLGLRLIYFSYDVKMKEKGDIPEGYSVSREKKERFSLILESASTNQTSMYLCASSLGAPIRAHEQYFGPGTRLTVT.

On this clonotype itself: The conserved phenylalanine or tryptophan normally closing the CDR3 is absent here, so this likely arose from a read error. The limits of the CDR3 on the DNA are not certain, so only TCRdb's listed CDR3 is given. The gene calls are TRBV11-1 and TRBJ2-2; TRBD1, the D gene given by the table, was not confirmed from the DNA. The CDR3 is 15 residues long, ends included. Looked up from germline, CDR1 is SGHAT and CDR2 is FQDESV (reference sequence). CDR3 protein: CASSYTGPFSRELFY.

Remarks on this clonotype: The CDR3 carries no conserved terminal phenylalanine or tryptophan, so it likely arises from a read error. This chain links TRBV5-4 with TRBJ2-3; perhaps TRBD1 as D (5 bases). The V gene's germline CDR1 is SGHNT and CDR2 YYREEE (reference sequence). The CDR3 is 13 amino acids. V gave up 2 bases and J gave up 11 bases, with 15 bases separating them. CDR3 protein: CASSFASGWEQYL. The DNA of the CDR3 is TGTGCCAGCAGCTTTGCATCAGGGTGGGAGCAGTATTTG.

About this clonotype itself: Sequence at one end of the junction differs from germline and may be a read error. The chain recombines TRBV11-2 with TRBJ2-2, with D perhaps assigned TRBD1 or TRBD2 (5 bases each). CDR1 is SGHAT and CDR2 is FQNNGV in the germline V gene. The CDR3 is 14 amino acids. DNA for the CDR3: TGTGTCAGCAGCACAGACACGGACACCGGGGAGCTGTTCTTT. Its protein is CVSSTDTDTGELFF. The full variable domain, rest sourced from reference TRBV11-2 and TRBJ2-2, is EAGVAQSPRYKIIEKRQSVAFWCNPISGHATLYWYQQILGQGPKLLIQFQNNGVVDDSQLPKDRFSAERLKGVDSTLKIQPAKLEDSAVYLCVSSTDTDTGELFFGEGSRLTVL.

This clonotype was observed many times. The rearrangement uses TRBV7-9 and TRBJ2-7; the D is unclear. The germline V gene has CDR1 SEHNR and CDR2 FQNEAQ (reference sequence). V lost 1 base and J 12 bases, leaving 16 bases between the germline ends. CDR3 length: 13 amino acids. The CDR3 sequence is CASSLGAELPLYF. The CDR3 DNA reads TGTGCCAGCAGCTTAGGAGCCGAACTCCCCCTGTACTTC.